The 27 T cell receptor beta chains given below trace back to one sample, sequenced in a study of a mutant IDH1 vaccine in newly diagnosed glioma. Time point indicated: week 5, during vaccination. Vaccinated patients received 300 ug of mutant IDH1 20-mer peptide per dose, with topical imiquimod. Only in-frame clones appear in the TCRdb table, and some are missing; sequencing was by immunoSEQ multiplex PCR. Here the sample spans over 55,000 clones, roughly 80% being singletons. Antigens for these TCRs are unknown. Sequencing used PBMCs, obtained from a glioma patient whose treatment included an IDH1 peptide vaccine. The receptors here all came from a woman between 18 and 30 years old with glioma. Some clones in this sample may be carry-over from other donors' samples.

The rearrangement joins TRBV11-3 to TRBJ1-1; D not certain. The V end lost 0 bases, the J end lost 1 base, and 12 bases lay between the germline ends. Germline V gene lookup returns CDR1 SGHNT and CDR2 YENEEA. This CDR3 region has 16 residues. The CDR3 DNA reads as TGTGCCAGCAGCTTAGATCTCCCCGGTCGGAACACTGAAGCTTTCTTT. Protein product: CASSLDLPGRNTEAFF.

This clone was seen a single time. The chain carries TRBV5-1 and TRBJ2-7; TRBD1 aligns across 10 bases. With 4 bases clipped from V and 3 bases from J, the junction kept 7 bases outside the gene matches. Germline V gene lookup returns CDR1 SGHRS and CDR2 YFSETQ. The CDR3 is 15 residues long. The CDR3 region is CASSAPGQGSYEQYF. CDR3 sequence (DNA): TGCGCCAGCAGCGCACCGGGACAGGGGAGCTACGAGCAGTACTTC.

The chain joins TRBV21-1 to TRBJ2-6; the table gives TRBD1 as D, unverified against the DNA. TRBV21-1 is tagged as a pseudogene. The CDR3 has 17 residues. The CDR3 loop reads CASSKGTGNSGANVLTF. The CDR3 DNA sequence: TGTGCCAGCAGCAAAGGGACAGGCAACTCTGGGGCCAACGTCCTGACTTTC.

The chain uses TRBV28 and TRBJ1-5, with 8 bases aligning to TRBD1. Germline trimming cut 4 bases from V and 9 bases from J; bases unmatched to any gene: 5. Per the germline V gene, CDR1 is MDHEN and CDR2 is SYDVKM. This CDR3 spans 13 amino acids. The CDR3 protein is CASSSQGVRPQHF. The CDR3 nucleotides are TGTGCCAGCAGTTCACAGGGGGTAAGGCCCCAGCATTTT.

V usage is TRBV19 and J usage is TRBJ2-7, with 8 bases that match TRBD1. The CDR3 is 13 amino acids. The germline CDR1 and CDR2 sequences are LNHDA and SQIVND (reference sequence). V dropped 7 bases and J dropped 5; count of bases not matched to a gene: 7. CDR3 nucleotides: TGTGCCAGTAAAATGACAGGGGTGAACGAGCAGTACTTC. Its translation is CASKMTGVNEQYF.

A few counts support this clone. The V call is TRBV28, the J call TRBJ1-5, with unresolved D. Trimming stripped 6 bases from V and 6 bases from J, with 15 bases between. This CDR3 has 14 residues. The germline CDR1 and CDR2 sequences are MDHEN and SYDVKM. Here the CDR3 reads CASRNQVGAQPQHF. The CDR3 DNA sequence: TGTGCCAGCAGAAACCAGGTTGGAGCTCAGCCCCAGCATTTT.

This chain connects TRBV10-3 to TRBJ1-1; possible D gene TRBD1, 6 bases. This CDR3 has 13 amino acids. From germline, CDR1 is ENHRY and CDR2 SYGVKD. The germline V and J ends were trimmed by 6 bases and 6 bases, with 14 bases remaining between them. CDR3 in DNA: TGTGCCATCAGCCTGAAACAGGGATCTGAAGCTTTCTTT. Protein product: CAISLKQGSEAFF.

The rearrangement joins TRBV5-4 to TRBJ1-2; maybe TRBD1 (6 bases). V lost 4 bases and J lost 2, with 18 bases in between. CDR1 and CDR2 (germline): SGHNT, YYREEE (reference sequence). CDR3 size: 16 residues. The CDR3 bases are TGTGCCAGCAGCCCTCTTCATCAGGGGTCCAACTATGGCTACACCTTC. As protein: CASSPLHQGSNYGYTF.

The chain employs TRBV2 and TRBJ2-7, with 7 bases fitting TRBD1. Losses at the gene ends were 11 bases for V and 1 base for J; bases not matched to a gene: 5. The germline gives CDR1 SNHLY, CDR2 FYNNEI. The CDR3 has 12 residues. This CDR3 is CASPGQSYEQYF. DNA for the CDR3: TGTGCCTCGCCGGGACAGTCCTACGAGCAGTACTTC.

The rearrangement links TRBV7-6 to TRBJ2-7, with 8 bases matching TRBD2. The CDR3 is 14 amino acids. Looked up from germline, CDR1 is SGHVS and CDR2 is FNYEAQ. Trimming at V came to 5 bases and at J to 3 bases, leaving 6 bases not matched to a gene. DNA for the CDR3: TGTGCCAGCAGCCGGGGGGGAGGCAGCTACGAGCAGTACTTC. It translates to CASSRGGGSYEQYF.

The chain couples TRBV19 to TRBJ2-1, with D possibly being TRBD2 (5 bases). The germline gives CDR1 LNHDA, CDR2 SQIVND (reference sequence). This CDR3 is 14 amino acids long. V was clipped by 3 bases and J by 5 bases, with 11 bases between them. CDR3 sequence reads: CASSIGGDNNEQFF. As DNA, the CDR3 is TGTGCCAGTAGTATTGGAGGAGACAACAATGAGCAGTTCTTC.

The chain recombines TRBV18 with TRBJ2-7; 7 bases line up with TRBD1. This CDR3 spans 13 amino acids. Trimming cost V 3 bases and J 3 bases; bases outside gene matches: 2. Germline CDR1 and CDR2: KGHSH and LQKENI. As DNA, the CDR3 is TGTGCCAGCTCACCCGCAGGGGGCTACGAGCAGTACTTC. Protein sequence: CASSPAGGYEQYF.

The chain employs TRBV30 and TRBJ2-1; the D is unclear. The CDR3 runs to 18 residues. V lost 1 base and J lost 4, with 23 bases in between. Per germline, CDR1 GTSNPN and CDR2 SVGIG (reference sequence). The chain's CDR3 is CAWSDLRTSEREYNEQFF. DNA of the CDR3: TGTGCCTGGAGTGACCTCAGGACCTCAGAGCGAGAATACAATGAGCAGTTCTTC.

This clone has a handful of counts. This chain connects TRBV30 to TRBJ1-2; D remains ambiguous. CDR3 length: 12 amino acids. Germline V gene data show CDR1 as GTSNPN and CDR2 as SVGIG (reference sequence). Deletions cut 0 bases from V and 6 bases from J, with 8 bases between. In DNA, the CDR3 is TGTGCCTGGAGTGTAAACTCCCATGGCTACACCTTC. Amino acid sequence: CAWSVNSHGYTF.

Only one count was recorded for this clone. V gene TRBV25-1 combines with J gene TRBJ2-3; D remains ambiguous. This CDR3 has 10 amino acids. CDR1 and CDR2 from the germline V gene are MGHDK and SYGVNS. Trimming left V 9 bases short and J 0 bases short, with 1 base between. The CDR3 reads CARSTDTQYF. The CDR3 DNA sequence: TGTGCCAGGAGCACAGATACGCAGTATTTT.

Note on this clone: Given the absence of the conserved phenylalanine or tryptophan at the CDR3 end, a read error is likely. The CDR3 DNA is TGCAGCGTTGAGTCGGCGGCCTACGAGCAGTACTCC. Amino acid sequence: CSVESAAYEQYS. The chain combines TRBV29-1 with TRBJ2-7; D is unresolved. CDR1 and CDR2 (germline): SQVTM, ANQGSEA. CDR3 size: 12 residues. The V and J ends lost 3 bases and 2 bases respectively, with 8 bases between them.

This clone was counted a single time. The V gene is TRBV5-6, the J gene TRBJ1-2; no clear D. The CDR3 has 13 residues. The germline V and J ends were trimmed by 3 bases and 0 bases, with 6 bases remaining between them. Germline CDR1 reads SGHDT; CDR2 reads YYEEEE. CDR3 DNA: TGTGCCAGCAGCTCGGGATCTAACTATGGCTACACCTTC. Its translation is CASSSGSNYGYTF.

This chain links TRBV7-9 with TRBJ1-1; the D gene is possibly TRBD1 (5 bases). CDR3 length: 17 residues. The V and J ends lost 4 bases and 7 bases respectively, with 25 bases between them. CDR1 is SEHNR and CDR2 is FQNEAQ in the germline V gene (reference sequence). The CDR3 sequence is CASSYSWAKVGAGEAFF. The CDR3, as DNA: TGTGCCAGCAGCTACAGCTGGGCCAAAGTTGGGGCTGGTGAAGCTTTCTTT.

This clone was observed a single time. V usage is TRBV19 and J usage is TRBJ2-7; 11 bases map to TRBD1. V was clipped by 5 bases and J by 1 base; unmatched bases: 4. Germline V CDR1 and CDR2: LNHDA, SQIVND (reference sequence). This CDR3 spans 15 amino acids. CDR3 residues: CASSPGQGASYEQYF. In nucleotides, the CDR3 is TGTGCCAGTAGTCCTGGACAGGGGGCTTCCTACGAGCAGTACTTC. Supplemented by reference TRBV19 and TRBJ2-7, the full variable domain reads DGGITQSPKYLFRKEGQNVTLSCEQNLNHDAMYWYRQDPGQGLRLIYYSQIVNDFQKGDIAEGYSVSREKKESFPLTVTSAQKNPTAFYLCASSPGQGASYEQYFGPGTRLTVT.

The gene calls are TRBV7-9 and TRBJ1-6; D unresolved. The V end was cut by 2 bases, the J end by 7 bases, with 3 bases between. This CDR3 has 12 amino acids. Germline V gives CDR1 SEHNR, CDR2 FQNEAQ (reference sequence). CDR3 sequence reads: CASSLLNSPLHF. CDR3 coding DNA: TGTGCCAGCAGCTTACTAAATTCACCCCTCCACTTT.

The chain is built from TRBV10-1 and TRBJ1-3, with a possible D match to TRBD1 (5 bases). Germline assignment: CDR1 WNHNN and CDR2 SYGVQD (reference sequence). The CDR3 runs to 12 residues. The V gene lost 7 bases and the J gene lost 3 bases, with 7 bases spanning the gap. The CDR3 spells CASIQGGNTIYF. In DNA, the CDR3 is TGCGCCAGCATCCAGGGTGGAAACACCATATATTTT.

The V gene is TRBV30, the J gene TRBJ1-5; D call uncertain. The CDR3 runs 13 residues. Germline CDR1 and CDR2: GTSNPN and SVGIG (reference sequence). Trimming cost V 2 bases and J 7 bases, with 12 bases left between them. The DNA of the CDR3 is TGTGCCTGGAGTAGTCGAGCGGGCCAGCCCCAGCATTTT. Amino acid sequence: CAWSSRAGQPQHF.

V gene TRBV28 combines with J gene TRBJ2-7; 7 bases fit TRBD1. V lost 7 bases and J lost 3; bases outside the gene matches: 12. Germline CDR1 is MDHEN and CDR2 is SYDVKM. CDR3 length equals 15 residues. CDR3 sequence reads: CASTYRTGWFYEQYF. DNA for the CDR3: TGTGCCAGCACTTATAGGACAGGTTGGTTCTACGAGCAGTACTTC.

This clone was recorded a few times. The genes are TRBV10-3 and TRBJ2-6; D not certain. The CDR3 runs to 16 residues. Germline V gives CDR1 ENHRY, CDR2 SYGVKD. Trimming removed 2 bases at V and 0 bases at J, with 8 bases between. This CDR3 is CAISEKLSSGANVLTF. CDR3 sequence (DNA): TGTGCCATCAGTGAGAAACTATCCTCTGGGGCCAACGTCCTGACTTTC.

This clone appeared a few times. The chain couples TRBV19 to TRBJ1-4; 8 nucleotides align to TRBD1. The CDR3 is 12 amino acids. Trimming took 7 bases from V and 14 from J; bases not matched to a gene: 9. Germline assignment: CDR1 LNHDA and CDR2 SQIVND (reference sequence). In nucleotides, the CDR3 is TGTGCCAGTACCCCCGAGTGGGACAGGCTGTTTTTT. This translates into CASTPEWDRLFF.

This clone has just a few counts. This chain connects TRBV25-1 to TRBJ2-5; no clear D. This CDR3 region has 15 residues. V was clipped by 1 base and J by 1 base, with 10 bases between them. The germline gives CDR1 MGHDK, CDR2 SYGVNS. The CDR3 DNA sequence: TGTGCCAGCAGTGAATTTGTTGGTGCCCAAGAGACCCAGTACTTC. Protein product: CASSEFVGAQETQYF.

The CDR3 coding sequence is TGTGCCAGCAGCCCCAGGGACAGGGGATTGTACACTGAAGCTTTCTTT. Translation gives CASSPRDRGLYTEAFF. V gene TRBV9 combines with J gene TRBJ1-1, with 10 bases fitting TRBD1. This CDR3 contains 16 residues. With 4 bases clipped from V and 3 bases from J, the junction kept 9 bases outside the gene matches. In germline, CDR1 is SGDLS, CDR2 YYNGEE.